What follows are 11 T cell receptor beta chains derived from one specimen sequenced in a study of read filtering for tumor transcriptome and immune sequencing. The library was built from 400 to 500 ng RNA with molecular barcoded adaptors for alpha/delta and beta/gamma chains. TCRdb independently ran MiXCR on the reads; one entry per CDR3 protein. The sample holds over 15,000 distinct CDR3 sequences, around 20% seen once. The material sequenced was a population of CD138-negative cells sorted from bone marrow. The receptors come from a donor older than 35 with multiple myeloma.

Ten or more counts support this clonotype. The chain carries TRBV5-1 and TRBJ2-5, with D unclear. This CDR3 region has 12 residues. CDR1 and CDR2 (germline): SGHRS, YFSETQ. V was shortened by 3 bases and J by 2 bases, with 5 bases between the two germline ends. CDR3 loop: CASSYRQETQYF. For the CDR3, the DNA is TGCGCCAGCAGCTACAGACAAGAGACCCAGTACTTC. Supplemented by reference TRBV5-1 and TRBJ2-5, the full variable domain reads KAGVTQTPRYLIKTRGQQVTLSCSPISGHRSVSWYQQTPGQGLQFLFEYFSETQRNKGNFPGRFSGRQFSNSRSEMNVSTLELGDSALYLCASSYRQETQYFGPGTRLLVL.

This clonotype was seen more than once but under ten times. The chain employs TRBV11-3 and TRBJ2-2; 8 nucleotides agree with TRBD1. The V and J ends lost 5 bases and 2 bases, in that order; junction bases with no gene match: 7. The CDR3 spans 16 residues. Germline V CDR1 and CDR2: SGHNT, YENEEA. CDR3 bases: TGTGCCAGCAGCCCGCCGACAGGGGAAAACACCGGGGAGCTGTTTTTT. As protein: CASSPPTGENTGELFF.

The CDR3 is CASSERSLPSSTDTQYF. In DNA, the CDR3 is TGTGCCAGCAGTGAGCGAAGTCTCCCGTCTAGCACAGATACGCAGTATTTT. V and J are TRBV2 and TRBJ2-3; D not resolved. Trimming stripped 3 bases from V and 0 bases from J, with 16 bases between. The CDR3 extends over 17 amino acids. The germline gives CDR1 SNHLY, CDR2 FYNNEI.

This clonotype showed up many times. The chain has TRBV20-1 and TRBJ2-3; D not certain. CDR3 length: 15 amino acids. V was clipped by 8 bases and J by 3 bases, with 21 bases between them. The V gene's germline CDR1 is DFQATT and CDR2 SNEGSKA (reference sequence). In DNA form, the CDR3 reads TGCAGTTTGCTCCTTGGCGCGTCTGGGACAGATACGCAGTATTTT. Its translation is CSLLLGASGTDTQYF.

This clonotype is classed as medium-sized. This CDR3 reads CSARDLTSGSQDTQYF. The CDR3 nucleotides are TGCAGTGCTAGAGATTTAACTAGCGGGAGTCAAGATACGCAGTATTTT. The genes are TRBV20-1 and TRBJ2-3, with 11 positions matching TRBD2. The germline gives CDR1 DFQATT, CDR2 SNEGSKA (reference sequence). CDR3 length equals 16 residues. J gave up 5 bases and V 0 bases, and 7 bases lay outside the gene matches.

Turning to this clonotype: This clone may be a read error of a much larger clone one base away. In this CDR3 the conserved last residue, phenylalanine or tryptophan, is missing, so a read error is likely. J is TRBJ2-1 and V is TRBV24-1; 7 bases line up with TRBD1. The V gene's germline CDR1 is KGHDR and CDR2 SFDVKD. The CDR3 runs 14 residues. Trimming took 7 bases from V and 4 from J; bases not matched to a gene: 6. CDR3 protein: CATSSSRGYNEQFS. CDR3 in DNA: TGTGCCACCAGCTCGAGCAGGGGGTACAATGAGCAGTTCTCC.

Turning to this clonotype: This may arise from a read error, as a much more abundant clone is one base away. The CDR3 does not close with the conserved phenylalanine or tryptophan, likely indicating a read error. This chain uses TRBV20-1 with TRBJ1-6; TRBD1 matches 7 bases. CDR1 and CDR2 (germline): DFQATT, SNEGSKA (reference sequence). V lost 2 bases and J lost 5; bases outside the gene matches: 3. CDR3 length: 14 residues. In DNA form, the CDR3 reads TGCAGTGCTAGACCGGGACAGAATAATTCACCCCTCCACTCT. It yields the protein CSARPGQNNSPLHS.

The table lists this clonotype with a few counts. V is TRBV29-1 and J is TRBJ2-1; TRBD1 matches 9 bases. The CDR3 spans 11 residues. The V and J ends lost 7 bases and 15 bases, in that order; junction bases with no gene match: 10. The germline V gene has CDR1 SQVTM and CDR2 ANQGSEA. The CDR3 coding sequence is TGCAGCGCAATGACAGGGGGGAATCCGTTCTTC. Translating gives CSAMTGGNPFF.

This clonotype was counted at least ten times. The chain uses TRBV24-1 and TRBJ2-1; 7 bases fit TRBD2. V was clipped by 2 bases and J by 7 bases; unmatched bases: 10. The germline CDR1 and CDR2 sequences are KGHDR and SFDVKD. The CDR3 is 16 amino acids. CDR3 nucleotides: TGTGCCACCAGTGATTACGTAGCGGGCTCCTGGAATGAGCAGTTCTTC. It is translated as CATSDYVAGSWNEQFF.

On this clonotype: This may come from a read error, since a much larger clone is one base off. This chain joins TRBV30 and TRBJ2-1, with D tentatively TRBD2 (7 bases). Germline V lookup: CDR1 GTSNPN, CDR2 SVGIG (reference sequence). This CDR3 spans 14 amino acids. The CDR3 DNA follows: TGTGCCTGGGGGCCGGGGGGCTCCCACAATGAGCAGTTCTTC. Amino acid sequence: CAWGPGGSHNEQFF.

The rearrangement links TRBV5-1 to TRBJ2-1; 7 bases fit TRBD2. The CDR3 has 16 residues. From germline, CDR1 is SGHRS and CDR2 YFSETQ. V trimming: 0 bases; J trimming: 0 bases; junction bases outside the gene matches: 3. CDR3 region: CASSLASGGSYNEQFF. The CDR3 DNA is TGCGCCAGCAGCTTGGCTAGCGGAGGCTCCTACAATGAGCAGTTCTTC.